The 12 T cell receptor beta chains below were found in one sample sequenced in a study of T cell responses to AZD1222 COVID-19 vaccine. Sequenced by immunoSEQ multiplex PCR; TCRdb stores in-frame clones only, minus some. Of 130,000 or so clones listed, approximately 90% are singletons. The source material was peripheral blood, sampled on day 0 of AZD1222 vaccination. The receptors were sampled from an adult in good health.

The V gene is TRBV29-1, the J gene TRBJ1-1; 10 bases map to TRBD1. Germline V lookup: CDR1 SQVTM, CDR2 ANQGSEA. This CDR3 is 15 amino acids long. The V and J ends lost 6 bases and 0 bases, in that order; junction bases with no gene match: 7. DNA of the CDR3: TGCAGCGTCAGACAGGGGGCCACAATGAACACTGAAGCTTTCTTT. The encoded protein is CSVRQGATMNTEAFF.

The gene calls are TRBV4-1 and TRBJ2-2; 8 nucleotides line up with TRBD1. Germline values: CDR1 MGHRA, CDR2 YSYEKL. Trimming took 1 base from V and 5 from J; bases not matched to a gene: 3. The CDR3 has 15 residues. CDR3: CASSQGTGLTGELFF. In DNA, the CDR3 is TGCGCCAGCAGCCAAGGGACAGGGCTAACCGGGGAGCTGTTTTTT.

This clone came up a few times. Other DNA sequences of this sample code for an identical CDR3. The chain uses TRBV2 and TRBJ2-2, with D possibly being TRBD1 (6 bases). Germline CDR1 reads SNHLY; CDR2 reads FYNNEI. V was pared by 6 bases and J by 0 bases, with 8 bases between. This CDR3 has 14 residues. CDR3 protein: CASRDRTNTGELFF. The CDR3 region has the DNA TGTGCCAGCAGAGACAGGACGAACACCGGGGAGCTGTTTTTT.

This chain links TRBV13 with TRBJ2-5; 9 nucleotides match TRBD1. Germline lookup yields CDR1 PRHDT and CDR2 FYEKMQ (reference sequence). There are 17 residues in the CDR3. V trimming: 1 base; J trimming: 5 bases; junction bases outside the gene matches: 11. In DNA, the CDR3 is TGTGCCAGCAGCTTAGAGGGCGGCGGGGGACAGGGTGAGACCCAGTACTTC. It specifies CASSLEGGGGQGETQYF.

The CDR3 DNA reads as TGTGCCAGCAGCCGGGACAGCGCTGCCTATGGCTACACCTTC. It translates to CASSRDSAAYGYTF. The V call is TRBV6-5, the J call TRBJ1-2, with TRBD1 matching over 7 bases. The trim removed 6 bases at V and 4 bases at J, leaving 8 bases unmatched. Germline CDR1 is MNHEY and CDR2 is SVGAGI. CDR3 length: 14 residues.

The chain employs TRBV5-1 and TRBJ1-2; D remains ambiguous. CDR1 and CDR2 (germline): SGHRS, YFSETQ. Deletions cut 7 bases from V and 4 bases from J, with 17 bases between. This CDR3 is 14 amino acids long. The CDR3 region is CASANEDGRYGYTF. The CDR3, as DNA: TGCGCCAGCGCAAACGAAGACGGCCGCTATGGCTACACCTTC.

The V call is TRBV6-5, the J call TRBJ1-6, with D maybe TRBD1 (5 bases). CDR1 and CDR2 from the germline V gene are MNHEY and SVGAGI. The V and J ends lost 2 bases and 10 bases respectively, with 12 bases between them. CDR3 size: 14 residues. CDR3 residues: CASSYGGGGSPLHF. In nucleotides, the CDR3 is TGTGCCAGCAGTTACGGGGGAGGAGGCTCACCCCTCCACTTT.

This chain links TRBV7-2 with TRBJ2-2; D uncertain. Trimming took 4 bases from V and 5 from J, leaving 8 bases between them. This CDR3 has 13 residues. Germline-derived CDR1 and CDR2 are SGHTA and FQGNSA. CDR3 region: CASSSAPTGELFF. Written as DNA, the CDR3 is TGTGCCAGCAGCTCCGCCCCTACCGGGGAGCTGTTTTTT.

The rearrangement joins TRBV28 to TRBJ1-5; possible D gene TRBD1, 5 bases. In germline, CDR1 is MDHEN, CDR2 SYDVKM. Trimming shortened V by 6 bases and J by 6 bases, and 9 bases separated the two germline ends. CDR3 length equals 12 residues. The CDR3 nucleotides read TGTGCCAGCAGGGCAGGGAGTCAGCCCCAGCATTTT. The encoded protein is CASRAGSQPQHF.

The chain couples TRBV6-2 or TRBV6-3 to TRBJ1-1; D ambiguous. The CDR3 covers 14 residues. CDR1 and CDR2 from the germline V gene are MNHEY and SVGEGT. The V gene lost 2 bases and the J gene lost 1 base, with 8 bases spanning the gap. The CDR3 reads CASSYQAPNTEAFF. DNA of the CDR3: TGTGCCAGCAGTTACCAGGCTCCGAACACTGAAGCTTTCTTT.

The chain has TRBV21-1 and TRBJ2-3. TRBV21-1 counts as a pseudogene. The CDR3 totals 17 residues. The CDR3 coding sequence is TGTGCCAGCAGCAAAGGAAGACACGGGGACGGCACAGATACGCAGTATTTT. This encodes CASSKGRHGDGTDTQYF.

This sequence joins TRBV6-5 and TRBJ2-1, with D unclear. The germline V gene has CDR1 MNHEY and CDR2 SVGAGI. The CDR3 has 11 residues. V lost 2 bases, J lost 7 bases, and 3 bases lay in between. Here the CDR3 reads CASSYANEQFF. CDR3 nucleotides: TGTGCCAGCAGTTACGCTAATGAGCAGTTCTTC.